Here is one T cell receptor beta chain with its context. This sample stems from a study of blood T cell repertoires in COVID-19. Study at large: The study drew acute and convalescent COVID-19 samples from the United States, Italy and Spain. PBMCs, B-cell-depleted T cells, or T cells were the source of the cDNA or gDNA that made up the material.

The CDR3 totals 16 residues. The V gene's germline CDR1 is SGHRS and CDR2 YFSETQ. J was trimmed by 5 bases and V by 7 bases; bases with no gene match: 14. Original handling: Reference gene primer amplification gave estimated nucleated cell counts. The assay was immunoSEQ multiplex PCR, and TCRdb's table has in-frame clones only and misses some. The V and J calls and clone size come from that table; D and trimming were worked out from the DNA. The sample carries about 270,000 clones, approximately 90% recorded once. Participant-given clinical history determined each cohort assignment. V usage is TRBV5-1 and J usage is TRBJ2-5; 10 bases match TRBD2. The receptor comes from a man aged 35 to 55 who had been exposed to COVID-19. Sequenced: PBMCs or T cells enriched from blood (not recorded which). The CDR3: CASGMVSSGSLETQYF. The CDR3 DNA follows: TGCGCCAGCGGGATGGTGTCTAGCGGGAGCCTGGAGACCCAGTACTTC.